This T cell receptor (beta chain) was documented in a study of T-cell reconstitution after alpha-beta-depleted transplantation in children. The table lists this clonotype with many counts. The target antigen is unknown. Study-level findings and limits: High day-60 TCRbeta diversity in some patients came from surviving recipient T cells and thymic progenitors. From newly produced T cells came most of the T-cell counts and diversity one year after transplant. Reported findings indicate that, about two months after transplant, alpha-beta T cells came from several hundred expanded clones, which were derived from non-depleted graft cells.

The CDR3 loop spans 16 amino acids. Losses at the gene ends were 6 bases for V and 4 bases for J; bases not matched to a gene: 10. CDR1 and CDR2 from the germline V gene are ENHRY and SYGVKD. Preparation of the TCRbeta library was carried out with unique molecular identifiers. TCRdb independently ran MiXCR on the PCR reads; one entry per CDR3 protein. Here the sample spans approximately 300,000 distinct CDR3 sequences, 10% being singletons. The chain employs TRBV10-3 and TRBJ2-1; 9 bases map to TRBD2. The clonotype was recovered from a boy under two years old with acute myeloid leukemia, due to receive a stem cell transplant. This sample comprised PBMCs, obtained before TCRalphabeta/CD19-depleted stem cell transplant. For the CDR3, the DNA is TGTGCCATCAGAGATGCCGGGACTAGCCCTTACAATGAGCAGTTCTTC. It encodes CAIRDAGTSPYNEQFF.